These 7 T cell receptor beta chains were all obtained from the same sample, sequenced in a study of T-cell reconstitution after alpha-beta-depleted transplantation in children listed by TCRdb under 2016. Libraries were made using PCR. TCRdb records Illumina HiSeq 2500 as the sequencer. Molecular barcoding was employed in the preparation of TCR libraries, with unique molecular identifiers being used to normalize TCRbeta repertoire quantification. TCRdb trimmed the raw reads at Q25, called clones with MiXCR and kept productive beta chains. Each entry merges the rows of one CDR3 protein and shows their most common DNA and genes. Counted in this sample were about 460,000 distinct CDR3 sequences; roughly 10% of them appeared once. The ten top clones hold 2% of the sample. Per the publication, the treatment or condition label means: allogeneic hematopoietic cell transplantation with graft depleted of TCRalphabeta T cells and CD19 B cells.

The sequences come from PBMCs, collected before TCRalphabeta/CD19-depleted stem cell transplant. These receptors were obtained from a child aged 2 to 9 with inherited bone marrow failure, due to receive a stem cell transplant.

The table lists this clonotype with many counts. The J gene is TRBJ2-5, the V gene TRBV15; TRBD2 matches at 13 bases. V shed 3 bases and J 9 bases; nucleotides not matched to a gene: 7. This CDR3 region has 15 residues. CDR1 LNHNV and CDR2 YYDKDF come from the germline V gene (reference sequence). CDR3 coding DNA: TGTGCCACCAGCAGCGGGACTAGCGGGACGGGGGCCCAGTACTTC. Translation gives CATSSGTSGTGAQYF.

The rearrangement uses TRBV5-6 and TRBJ1-5, with TRBD1 as a possible D gene (5 bases). V lost 2 bases to trimming and J lost 5 bases, with 14 bases between them. The CDR3 has 15 amino acids. The V gene's germline CDR1 is SGHDT and CDR2 YYEEEE. The CDR3, as DNA: TGTGCCAGCAGCTTTAAGGCAGGGAACGATCAGCCCCAGCATTTT. Protein sequence: CASSFKAGNDQPQHF.

The chain uses TRBV20-1 and TRBJ2-1; 8 bases agree with TRBD2. Germline V CDR1 and CDR2: DFQATT, SNEGSKA (reference sequence). With V trimmed by 4 bases and J by 6 bases, 5 bases remained unmatched. This CDR3 spans 13 amino acids. In DNA form, the CDR3 reads TGCAGTGCTAAAAACGCGGGAGGCAATGAGCAGTTCTTC. Protein sequence: CSAKNAGGNEQFF.

This clonotype was recorded many times. The chain recombines TRBV7-9 with TRBJ2-7; D might be TRBD2 (6 bases). Trimming left V 3 bases short and J 0 bases short, with 12 bases between. Per the germline V gene, CDR1 is SEHNR and CDR2 is FQNEAQ (reference sequence). CDR3 length: 15 residues. In DNA form, the CDR3 reads TGTGCCAGCAGCTTGGTTGGACTAAACTCCTACGAGCAGTACTTC. Residues: CASSLVGLNSYEQYF.

This clonotype has more than one count but fewer than ten. This chain links TRBV5-4 with TRBJ2-1, with D perhaps TRBD2 (6 bases). CDR3 length equals 12 residues. Trimming shortened V by 9 bases and J by 3 bases, and 10 bases separated the two germline ends. Germline V CDR1 and CDR2: SGHNT, YYREEE (reference sequence). CDR3 sequence reads: CATGGDYNEQFF. DNA of the CDR3: TGTGCCACAGGAGGGGACTACAATGAGCAGTTCTTC.

About this clonotype: A much larger clone lies a single base off, so this may be a read error. The chain employs TRBV5-1 and TRBJ2-7; TRBD2 matches at 11 bases. Germline V gene data show CDR1 as SGHRS and CDR2 as YFSETQ. The CDR3 totals 14 residues. Unmatched junction bases numbered 10, after V lost 5 bases and J lost 9 bases. For the CDR3, the DNA is TGCGCCAGCAGTCTCCCTAGCGGGAGGAACGGGCAGTACTTC. This encodes CASSLPSGRNGQYF.

V usage is TRBV20-1 and J usage is TRBJ2-7; 7 nucleotides line up with TRBD2. CDR3 length: 14 residues. Per the germline V gene, CDR1 is DFQATT and CDR2 is SNEGSKA (reference sequence). Trimming removed 4 bases from V and 2 bases from J; junction bases left unmatched: 8. The CDR3 spells CSAKFSLAAYEQYF. DNA for the CDR3: TGCAGTGCTAAGTTTTCCCTAGCGGCCTACGAGCAGTACTTC.